A single sample gave rise to the 10 T cell receptor beta chains below, sequenced in a study of shared clonotypes between healthy human individuals. Clones were sequenced by immunoSEQ multiplex PCR, and TCRdb holds only the in-frame ones, with some missing. This table holds 950,000 to 1,300,000 clones, 75% found once. The material sequenced was memory CD4+ T cells sorted from blood. Subset meaning: CD45RA-negative fraction. These receptor sequences come from a man aged 18 to 29 in good health.

This clone was seen only a few times. This chain connects TRBV27 to TRBJ2-7; 8 bases agree with TRBD2. J gave up 1 base and V 2 bases, and 4 bases lay outside the gene matches. CDR3 length equals 15 residues. The germline gives CDR1 MNHEY, CDR2 SMNVEV (reference sequence). Here the CDR3 reads CASSLTTGGSYEQYF. As DNA, the CDR3 is TGTGCCAGCAGTTTAACGACGGGAGGGTCCTACGAGCAGTACTTC.

V is TRBV28 and J is TRBJ2-7; D may be TRBD1 or TRBD2 (5 bases each). Germline V CDR1 and CDR2: MDHEN, SYDVKM. The CDR3 contains 12 residues. V shed 6 bases and J shed 6 bases, with 12 bases lying between them. This CDR3 reads CASRDRGIEQYF. CDR3 in DNA: TGTGCCAGCAGGGACCGGGGCATCGAGCAGTACTTC. Full variable domain (rest looked up from reference TRBV28 and TRBJ2-7): DVKVTQSSRYLVKRTGEKVFLECVQDMDHENMFWYRQDPGLGLRLIYFSYDVKMKEKGDIPEGYSVSREKKERFSLILESASTNQTSMYLCASRDRGIEQYFGPGTRLTVT.

Details on this clone: This sample includes further DNA sequences coding for the same CDR3. This chain links TRBV7-3 with TRBJ2-5; the D is unclear. CDR1 is SGHTA and CDR2 is FQGTGA in the germline V gene. This CDR3 has 13 amino acids. The ends were cut back, 1 base at V and 5 bases at J, with 8 bases in the middle. CDR3 residues: CASSLSRWETQYF. CDR3 nucleotide sequence: TGTGCCAGCAGCTTAAGCAGATGGGAGACCCAGTACTTC.

This rearrangement joins TRBV5-1 to TRBJ2-3; the D gene is possibly TRBD2 (6 bases). V lost 5 bases and J lost 4, with 8 bases in between. The CDR3 is 12 residues long. Germline assignment: CDR1 SGHRS and CDR2 YFSETQ. In nucleotides, the CDR3 is TGCGCCAGCAGGGCTAGCGCAGATACGCAGTATTTT. This sequence encodes CASRASADTQYF.

This clone was detected many times. The chain recombines TRBV10-3 with TRBJ1-2; possibly TRBD1 for D (6 bases). Germline assignment: CDR1 ENHRY and CDR2 SYGVKD. The CDR3 extends over 14 amino acids. V dropped 3 bases and J dropped 2 bases, with 10 bases sitting between them. The CDR3 sequence: CAISDSRGNYGYTF. CDR3 sequence (DNA): TGTGCCATCAGTGATTCCAGGGGAAACTATGGCTACACCTTC.

This chain links TRBV19 with TRBJ1-6; D unclear. CDR3 length equals 17 residues. V lost 2 bases, J lost 5 bases, and 16 bases lay in between. Germline CDR1 reads LNHDA; CDR2 reads SQIVND (reference sequence). As DNA, the CDR3 is TGTGCCAGTAGTATAAATTTTAGGCCAGGAAATAATTCACCCCTCCACTTT. Amino acids: CASSINFRPGNNSPLHF.

The genes are TRBV14 and TRBJ2-6; unclear D gene. Germline CDR1 is SGHDN and CDR2 is FVKESK. This CDR3 is 13 amino acids long. Trimming left V 4 bases short and J 4 bases short, with 5 bases between. The CDR3 sequence is CASSPSGANVLTF. CDR3 in DNA: TGTGCCAGCAGCCCCTCAGGGGCCAACGTCCTGACTTTC.

J is TRBJ1-6 and V is TRBV10-3; 8 bases align to TRBD1. This CDR3 is built from 15 residues. Unmatched junction bases numbered 4, after V lost 3 bases and J lost 6 bases. Looked up from germline, CDR1 is ENHRY and CDR2 is SYGVKD. The CDR3 region has the DNA TGTGCCATCAGTGATGCAGGGGGCATTAATTCACCCCTCCACTTT. Its protein is CAISDAGGINSPLHF.

The chain joins TRBV6-1 to TRBJ2-2, with D unresolved. This CDR3 has 14 residues. In germline, CDR1 is MNHNS, CDR2 SASEGT. The V end was cut by 7 bases, the J end by 2 bases, with 11 bases between. CDR3 DNA: TGTGCCAGCAAGGTAACGGCTAACACCGGGGAGCTGTTTTTT. Residues: CASKVTANTGELFF.

The rearrangement uses TRBV7-2 and TRBJ2-3; D is unclear. Between the trimmed V and J ends, which lost 3 bases and 4 bases, there was a span of 14 bases. The length of the CDR3 is 15 residues. The germline V gene encodes CDR1 SGHTA and CDR2 FQGNSA. The DNA for the CDR3 is TGTGCCAGCAGCTTCACGGGTACCGATTCAGATACGCAGTATTTT. This encodes CASSFTGTDSDTQYF.